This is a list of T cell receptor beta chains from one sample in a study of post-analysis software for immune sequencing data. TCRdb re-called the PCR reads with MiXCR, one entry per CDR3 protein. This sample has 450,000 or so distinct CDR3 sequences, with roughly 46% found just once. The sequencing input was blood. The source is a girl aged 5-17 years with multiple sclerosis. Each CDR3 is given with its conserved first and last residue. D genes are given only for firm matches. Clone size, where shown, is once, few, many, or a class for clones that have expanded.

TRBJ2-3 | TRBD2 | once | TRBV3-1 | TGTGCCAGCAGCGCCGGAGCGGGGATAAGCACAGATACGCAGTATTTT | CASSAGAGISTDTQYF
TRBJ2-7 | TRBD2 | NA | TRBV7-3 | TGTGCTAGCAGCTGGACTAGCGCCGACCACGGGGCCCAGTACTTC | CASSWTSADHGAQYF
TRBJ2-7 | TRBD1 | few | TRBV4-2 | TGTGCCAGCAGCCAAGATCGGGACAGGGATCGCGAGCAGTACTTC | CASSQDRDRDREQYF
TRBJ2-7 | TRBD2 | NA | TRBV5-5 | TGTGCCAGCAGCTTCCGGACTAGCAGCTACGAGCAGTACTTC | CASSFRTSSYEQYF
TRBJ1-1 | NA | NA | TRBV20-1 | TGCAGTGCTTTTACCGGGACCCCTGAAGCTTTCTTT | CSAFTGTPEAFF
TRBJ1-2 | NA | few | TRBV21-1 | TGTGCCAGCAGCAAAGTGGGCATGGATCCTTATTATGGCTACACCTTC | CASSKVGMDPYYGYTF
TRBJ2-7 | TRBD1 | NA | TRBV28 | TGTGCCAGCAGTTGGGTCCCGGGACAGGGTTTCTCCTACGAGCAGTACTTC | CASSWVPGQGFSYEQYF
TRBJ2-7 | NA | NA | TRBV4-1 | TGCGCCAGTAGCCAAGCTTTTTTAGTGGCTAGCTCAGGCTACGAGCAGTACTTC | CASSQAFLVASSGYEQYF
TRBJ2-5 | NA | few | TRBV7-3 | TGTGCCAGCAGCTTGGGAGGAGACCAGGCGACCCAGTACTTC | CASSLGGDQATQYF
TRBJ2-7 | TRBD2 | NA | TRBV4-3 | TGCGCCAGCAGCCAAGGAGCGGGAGTCTACGAGCAGTACTTC | CASSQGAGVYEQYF
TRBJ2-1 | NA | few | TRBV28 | TGTGCCAGCAGTTTTACGTCGGACCCCTACAATGAGCAGTTCTTC | CASSFTSDPYNEQFF
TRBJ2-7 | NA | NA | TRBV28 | TGTGCCAGCAGTCTCGGGGAGTTCGAGCAGTACTTC | CASSLGEFEQYF
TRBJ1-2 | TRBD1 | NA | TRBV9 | TGTGCCAGCAGCGCGGTACCGGGACAGGTTTTCTATGGCTACACCTTC | CASSAVPGQVFYGYTF
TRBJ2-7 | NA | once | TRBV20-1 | TGCAGTGCTAGAGACCGTGGGACATATACCTACGAGCAGTACTTC | CSARDRGTYTYEQYF
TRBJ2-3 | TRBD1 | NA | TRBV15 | TGTGCCACCAGCAGAGGGACAGGGGGTGGAGATACGCAGTATTTT | CATSRGTGGGDTQYF
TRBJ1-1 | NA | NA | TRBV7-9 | TGTGCCAGCAGCTTACCCGCAGGGAGGGGCACTGAAGCTTTCTTT | CASSLPAGRGTEAFF
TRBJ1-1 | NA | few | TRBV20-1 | TGCAGTGTTCCACAGGACATGAACACTGAAGCTTTCTTT | CSVPQDMNTEAFF
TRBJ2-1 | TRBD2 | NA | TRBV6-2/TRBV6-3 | TGTGTCAGCAGCAAGAGCGGGACTCTAGACAATGAGCAGTTCTTC | CVSSKSGTLDNEQFF
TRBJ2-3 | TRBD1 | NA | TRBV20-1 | TGCAGTGCTACCCGACAGGGACATATCACAGATACGCAGTATTTT | CSATRQGHITDTQYF
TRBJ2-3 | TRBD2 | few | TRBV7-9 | TGTGCCAGCAGCTTAGCGGGACTAGCGGTGGGAGATACGCAGTATTTT | CASSLAGLAVGDTQYF
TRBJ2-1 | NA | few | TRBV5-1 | TGCGCCAGCAGCCCTCTCGACCGTTACAATGAGCAGTTCTTC | CASSPLDRYNEQFF
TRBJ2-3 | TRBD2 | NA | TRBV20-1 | TGCAGTGCCGGGACTAGCGGACGCACAGATACGCAGTATTTT | CSAGTSGRTDTQYF
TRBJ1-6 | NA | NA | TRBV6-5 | TGTGCCAGCAGTTACACGTCGGTGGAATCACCCCTCCACTTT | CASSYTSVESPLHF
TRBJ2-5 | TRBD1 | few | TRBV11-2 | TGTGCCAGCAGGCTAGACCCGGGACAGGCATTAGAGACCCAGTACTTC | CASRLDPGQALETQYF
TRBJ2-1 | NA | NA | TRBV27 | TGTGCCAGCAGTTTAACCAGGGGAAATGAGCAGTTCTTC | CASSLTRGNEQFF
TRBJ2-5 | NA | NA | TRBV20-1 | TGCAGTGCTAGAGAAGGGCGCCAAGAGACCCAGTACTTC | CSAREGRQETQYF
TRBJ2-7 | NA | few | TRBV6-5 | TGTGCCAGCAGGCGCCCCGGAAGGGAAATCTACGAGCAGTACTTC | CASRRPGREIYEQYF
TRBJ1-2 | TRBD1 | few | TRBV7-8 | TGTGCCAGCACCTCCCTGCCGGGACAGGTATTTGACTATGGCTACACCTTC | CASTSLPGQVFDYGYTF
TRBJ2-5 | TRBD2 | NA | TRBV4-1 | TGCGCCAGCAGCCAAGAGCGGAGGGTAGCGGGAGGTCAAGAGACCCAGTACTTC | CASSQERRVAGGQETQYF
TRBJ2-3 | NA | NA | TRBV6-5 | TGTGCCAGCAGTTACGATTGGTCCACAGATACGCAGTATTTT | CASSYDWSTDTQYF
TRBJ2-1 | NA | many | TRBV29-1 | TGCAGCGTTGAACGTGTCTCGCCAGTCGGTGGTAGTGAGCAGTTCTTC | CSVERVSPVGGSEQFF
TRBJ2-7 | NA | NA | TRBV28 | TGTGCCAGCATTACAGCTGGGGGCTACGAGCAGTACTTC | CASITAGGYEQYF
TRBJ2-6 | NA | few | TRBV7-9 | TGTGCCAGCAGCTTAGTCCCAGGGACTGGGGCCAACGTCCTGACTTTC | CASSLVPGTGANVLTF
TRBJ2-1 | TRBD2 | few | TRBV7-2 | TGTGCCAGCAGCTTGCCTAGCGGGAGGACCCGGGAGCAGTTCTTC | CASSLPSGRTREQFF
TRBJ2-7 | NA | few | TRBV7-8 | TGTGCCAGCAGCTTACGTAGCGAGGAATGGTTCGAGCAGTACTTC | CASSLRSEEWFEQYF
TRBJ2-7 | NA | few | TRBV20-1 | TGCAGTGCTACGCATTACGAGCAGTACTTC | CSATHYEQYF
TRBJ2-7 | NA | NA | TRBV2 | TGTGCCAGCCTTAAGGTGTTCTTTTCCGGGGACGAGCAGTACTTC | CASLKVFFSGDEQYF
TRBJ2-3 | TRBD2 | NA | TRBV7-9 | TGTGCCAGCAGCTTACCCCAAGCGGGAGGAGGCACAGATACGCAGTATTTT | CASSLPQAGGGTDTQYF
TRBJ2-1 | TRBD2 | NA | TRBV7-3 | TGTGCCAGCAGCTCGACGCTGGGACTAGCGCACTACAATGAGCAGTTCTTC | CASSSTLGLAHYNEQFF
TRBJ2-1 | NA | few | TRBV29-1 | TGCAGCGTTGAAGGGGGGTTTGGGGACGGCTACAATGAGCAGTTCTTC | CSVEGGFGDGYNEQFF
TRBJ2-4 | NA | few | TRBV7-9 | TGTGCCAGCAGCTTAGTGCAGACCCCAGCCAAAAACATTCAGTACTTC | CASSLVQTPAKNIQYF